Below, 23 T cell receptor beta chains from the same sample are listed, as sequenced in a study of beta chain features in type 1 diabetes. General study results and limits: Within each of all four CD4+ subsets, Type 1 diabetes patients had TCRB CDR3s that were moderately but significantly shorter.

Antigens for these TCRs are unknown. As every portion of the isolated RNA was reverse transcribed, the sequencing read expressed TCRB transcripts. Generated by immunoSEQ multiplex PCR, the TCRdb table keeps only in-frame clones and is missing some. The table lists some 280,000 clones, roughly an eighth of them singletons, with approximately 0.015% in the top ten. Sequenced: naive CD4+ T cells from blood. These TCRs come from a man aged 30 to 45 with type 1 diabetes.

The chain joins TRBV11-3 to TRBJ2-1, with D maybe TRBD2 (5 bases). Germline V gene lookup returns CDR1 SGHNT and CDR2 YENEEA. The CDR3 has 15 amino acids. V shed 1 base and J shed 0 bases, with 7 bases lying between them. DNA of the CDR3: TGTGCCAGCAGCTTAGCGGGGAGCTCCTACAATGAGCAGTTCTTC. Its translation is CASSLAGSSYNEQFF. The variable domain in full, completed from reference TRBV11-3 and TRBJ2-1, reads EAGVVQSPRYKIIEKKQPVAFWCNPISGHNTLYWYLQNLGQGPELLIRYENEEAVDDSQLPKDRFSAERLKGVDSTLKIQPAELGDSAVYLCASSLAGSSYNEQFFGPGTRLTVL.

The V call is TRBV5-1, the J call TRBJ2-6; 15 nucleotides align to TRBD2. The V gene's germline CDR1 is SGHRS and CDR2 YFSETQ. V gave up 3 bases and J gave up 4 bases; unmatched junction bases: 2. The CDR3 spans 17 residues. CDR3 sequence reads: CASSWGLAGGGANVLTF. CDR3 nucleotide sequence: TGCGCCAGCAGCTGGGGACTAGCGGGAGGAGGGGCCAACGTCCTGACTTTC.

This clone was counted between two and nine times. CDR3 sequence reads: CSVTDRGQSGYTF. CDR3 in DNA: TGCAGCGTTACCGACAGGGGGCAAAGTGGCTACACCTTC. The chain employs TRBV29-1 and TRBJ1-2; 10 nucleotides align to TRBD1. There are 13 residues in the CDR3. Trimming took 5 bases from V and 7 from J; bases not matched to a gene: 7. The germline V gene has CDR1 SQVTM and CDR2 ANQGSEA.

In this sample, this clone turned up a few times. The chain employs TRBV4-1 and TRBJ2-7, with 9 bases lining up with TRBD1. The CDR3 totals 15 residues. V shed 5 bases and J 8 bases; nucleotides not matched to a gene: 13. Germline V gene sequence: CDR1 MGHRA, CDR2 YSYEKL. DNA for the CDR3: TGCGCCAGCAGCAGCTACCCGGGACAGGGAATTAAGCAGTACTTC. Its protein is CASSSYPGQGIKQYF.

The chain links TRBV27 to TRBJ2-7; 9 bases align to TRBD1. Trimming at V came to 8 bases and at J to 6 bases, leaving 14 bases not matched to a gene. The CDR3 covers 15 residues. CDR1 and CDR2 (germline): MNHEY, SMNVEV (reference sequence). The chain's CDR3 is CASAPLRDRVLEQYF. Written as DNA, the CDR3 is TGTGCCAGCGCCCCCCTCCGGGACAGGGTACTCGAGCAGTACTTC.

This clone occurred a few times. The CDR3 region is CAWMSGQGTLYNEQFF. CDR3 DNA: TGTGCCTGGATGTCGGGTCAGGGAACTTTGTACAATGAGCAGTTCTTC. The chain joins TRBV30 to TRBJ2-1; D is possibly TRBD1 (5 bases). There are 16 residues in the CDR3. The V end lost 4 bases, the J end lost 4 bases, and 20 bases lay between the germline ends. The germline CDR1 and CDR2 sequences are GTSNPN and SVGIG (reference sequence).

The chain employs TRBV7-9 and TRBJ2-2; possible D gene TRBD1, 5 bases. Per germline, CDR1 SEHNR and CDR2 FQNEAQ (reference sequence). This CDR3 spans 14 amino acids. V lost 1 base to trimming and J lost 4 bases, with 7 bases between them. This CDR3 is CASSLGQFTGELFF. CDR3 coding DNA: TGTGCCAGCAGCTTAGGACAGTTCACCGGGGAGCTGTTTTTT.

This clone was seen more than once but under ten times. The V call is TRBV7-9, the J call TRBJ2-1; D is possibly TRBD2 (6 bases). The ends were cut back, 11 bases at V and 1 base at J, with 18 bases in the middle. The CDR3 is made up of 15 amino acids. The germline CDR1 and CDR2 sequences are SEHNR and FQNEAQ (reference sequence). The CDR3 DNA is TGTGCCGGGACTGGAGGGCAGATATCCTACAATGAGCAGTTCTTC. Encoded protein: CAGTGGQISYNEQFF.

The gene calls are TRBV10-3 and TRBJ1-1; no reliable D call. The germline V gene encodes CDR1 ENHRY and CDR2 SYGVKD. This CDR3 is built from 13 residues. With 10 bases removed from V and 5 bases from J, the gap between germline ends came to 17 bases. In nucleotides, the CDR3 is TGTGCCACCCAAAAGGAGGTAGCGACTGAAGCTTTCTTT. It specifies CATQKEVATEAFF.

The V gene is TRBV10-3, the J gene TRBJ1-5; no reliable D call. CDR3 length equals 16 residues. V shed 0 bases and J shed 5 bases, with 14 bases lying between them. From germline, CDR1 is ENHRY and CDR2 SYGVKD. CDR3 bases: TGTGCCATCAGTGAGTCGATCCTAACAGAAGATCAGCCCCAGCATTTT. This codes for CAISESILTEDQPQHF.

A few counts support this clone. The chain carries TRBV29-1 and TRBJ2-1; 9 bases agree with TRBD1. This CDR3 is 15 amino acids long. V shed 5 bases, J shed 5 bases, and the junction held 10 bases outside the gene matches. Germline lookup yields CDR1 SQVTM and CDR2 ANQGSEA. Written as DNA, the CDR3 is TGCAGCGTTTTGCCACCGGGACAGGGCAACAATGAGCAGTTCTTC. As protein: CSVLPPGQGNNEQFF.

The rearrangement joins TRBV10-3 to TRBJ2-1, with a tentative D call TRBD2 (6 bases). CDR3 length equals 15 residues. Germline V gene lookup returns CDR1 ENHRY and CDR2 SYGVKD. V was clipped by 6 bases and J by 6 bases, with 18 bases between them. The DNA for the CDR3 is TGTGCCATCAGCGCAACTGGGACTCTGGCCAATGAGCAGTTCTTC. This translates into CAISATGTLANEQFF.

With regard to this clone: The junction differs from germline at one of its ends, possibly a read error. The chain uses TRBV7-7 and TRBJ2-1, with TRBD2 identical over 11 bases. The germline CDR1 and CDR2 sequences are SSHAT and FNYEAQ (reference sequence). The CDR3 loop spans 15 amino acids. The CDR3 spells CASSLAGGPVNEQFF. The CDR3 DNA sequence: TGTGCTAGCAGCTTAGCGGGAGGGCCAGTCAATGAGCAGTTCTTC.

This clone was counted a few times. The J gene is TRBJ2-1, the V gene TRBV5-1, with D tentatively TRBD2 (5 bases). Germline V gives CDR1 SGHRS, CDR2 YFSETQ. CDR3 length: 14 residues. The germline V and J ends were trimmed by 4 bases and 10 bases, with 18 bases remaining between them. The CDR3 sequence: CASSPEGPPREQFF. CDR3 bases: TGCGCCAGCAGCCCCGAGGGCCCTCCCAGAGAGCAGTTCTTC.

The chain uses TRBV9 and TRBJ2-3, with 12 bases fitting TRBD2. The CDR3 has 17 residues. Unmatched junction bases numbered 7, after V lost 4 bases and J lost 1 base. Germline CDR1 reads SGDLS; CDR2 reads YYNGEE. The CDR3 loop reads CASSTSRLAGGTDTQYF. CDR3 DNA sequence: TGTGCCAGCAGCACAAGTCGACTAGCGGGGGGCACAGATACGCAGTATTTT.

The gene calls are TRBV28 and TRBJ1-2; tentative D call: TRBD1 (5 bases). Germline V gene lookup returns CDR1 MDHEN and CDR2 SYDVKM. This CDR3 contains 17 residues. V gave up 2 bases and J gave up 2 bases, with 18 bases separating them. The CDR3 is CASSLVYGQGINYGYTF. In DNA form, the CDR3 reads TGTGCCAGCAGTTTAGTCTACGGCCAGGGTATCAACTATGGCTACACCTTC.

J is TRBJ2-1 and V is TRBV6-5; TRBD1 matches 8 bases. The CDR3 totals 15 residues. CDR1 is MNHEY, CDR2 SVGAGI, per germline. Trimming took 6 bases from V and 6 from J; bases not matched to a gene: 10. The CDR3 protein is CASSPDRVNGNEQFF. Written as DNA, the CDR3 is TGTGCCAGCAGCCCGGACAGGGTAAACGGCAATGAGCAGTTCTTC.

The chain recombines TRBV5-4 with TRBJ1-1, with a weak D call TRBD1 (6 bases). The CDR3 runs to 15 residues. V dropped 2 bases and J dropped 1 base, with 12 bases sitting between them. The germline CDR1 and CDR2 sequences are SGHNT and YYREEE (reference sequence). CDR3 nucleotide sequence: TGTGCCAGCAGCTTTCTCCCAGGGGCGAACACTGAAGCTTTCTTT. Encoded protein: CASSFLPGANTEAFF.

The V and J genes are TRBV6-6 and TRBJ1-2, with TRBD1 matching 7 bases. Germline V gene lookup returns CDR1 MNHNY and CDR2 SVGAGI (reference sequence). V lost 7 bases to trimming and J lost 6 bases; unmatched junction nucleotides: 8. This CDR3 contains 13 residues. CDR3 sequence reads: CASIRGRIDGYTF. The CDR3 coding sequence is TGTGCCAGCATTAGGGGGCGCATCGATGGCTACACCTTC.

This clone was seen a handful of times. The same CDR3 is also encoded by other DNA sequences in this sample. This chain links TRBV7-2 with TRBJ2-1, with a possible D match to TRBD2 (5 bases). CDR1 and CDR2 (germline): SGHTA, FQGNSA. Trimming cost V 1 base and J 0 bases, with 7 bases left between them. This CDR3 has 15 amino acids. This CDR3 is CASSLGSGSYNEQFF. The DNA of the CDR3 is TGTGCCAGCAGCTTAGGGAGCGGCTCCTACAATGAGCAGTTCTTC.

This clone has more than one count but fewer than ten. This chain uses TRBV7-9 with TRBJ2-7; weak D call: TRBD2 (6 bases). The ends were cut back, 5 bases at V and 7 bases at J, with 12 bases in the middle. Germline CDR1 is SEHNR and CDR2 is FQNEAQ (reference sequence). This CDR3 has 12 residues. The CDR3: CASSAGMGEQYF. CDR3 sequence (DNA): TGTGCCAGCAGCGCGGGAATGGGTGAGCAGTACTTC.

This clone was counted a few times. The CDR3 loop is CAWGNGYGYTF. The CDR3 nucleotides are TGTGCCTGGGGCAATGGCTATGGCTACACCTTC. This chain connects TRBV30 to TRBJ1-2; no definite D call. This CDR3 has 11 amino acids. V lost 5 bases and J 4 bases, leaving 8 bases between the germline ends. CDR1 is GTSNPN and CDR2 is SVGIG in the germline V gene (reference sequence). The whole variable domain, filled in from reference TRBV30 and TRBJ1-2, reads SQTIHQWPATLVQPVGSPLSLECTVEGTSNPNLYWYRQAAGRGLQLLFYSVGIGQISSEVPQNLSASRPQDRQFILSSKKLLLSDSGFYLCAWGNGYGYTFGSGTRLTVV.

The chain links TRBV2 to TRBJ2-2; 12 bases are shared with TRBD1. V trimming: 6 bases; J trimming: 5 bases; junction bases outside the gene matches: 10. This CDR3 spans 17 amino acids. Germline V gene sequence: CDR1 SNHLY, CDR2 FYNNEI. The CDR3 reads CASSWDRGRGVTGELFF. In DNA, the CDR3 is TGTGCCAGCAGCTGGGACAGGGGGCGCGGGGTGACCGGGGAGCTGTTTTTT.